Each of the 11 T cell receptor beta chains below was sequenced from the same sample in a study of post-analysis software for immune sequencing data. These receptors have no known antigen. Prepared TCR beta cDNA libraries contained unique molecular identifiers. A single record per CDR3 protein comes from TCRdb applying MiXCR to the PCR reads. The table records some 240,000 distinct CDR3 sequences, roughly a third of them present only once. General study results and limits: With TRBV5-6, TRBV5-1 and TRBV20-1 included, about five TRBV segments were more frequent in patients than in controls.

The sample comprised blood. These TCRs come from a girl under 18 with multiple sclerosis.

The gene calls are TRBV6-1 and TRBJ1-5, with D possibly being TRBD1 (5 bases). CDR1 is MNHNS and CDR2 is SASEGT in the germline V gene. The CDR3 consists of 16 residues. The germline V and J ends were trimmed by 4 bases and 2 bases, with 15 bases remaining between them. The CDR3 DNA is TGTGCCAGCAGTGGAAGACAGACCTTGGGCAATCAGCCCCAGCATTTT. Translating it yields CASSGRQTLGNQPQHF.

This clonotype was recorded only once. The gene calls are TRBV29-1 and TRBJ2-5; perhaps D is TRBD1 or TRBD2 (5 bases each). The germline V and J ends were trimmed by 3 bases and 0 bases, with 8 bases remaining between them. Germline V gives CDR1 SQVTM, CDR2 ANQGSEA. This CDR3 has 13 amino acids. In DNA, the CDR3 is TGCAGCGTTGAGGGACGAGACCAAGAGACCCAGTACTTC. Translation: CSVEGRDQETQYF.

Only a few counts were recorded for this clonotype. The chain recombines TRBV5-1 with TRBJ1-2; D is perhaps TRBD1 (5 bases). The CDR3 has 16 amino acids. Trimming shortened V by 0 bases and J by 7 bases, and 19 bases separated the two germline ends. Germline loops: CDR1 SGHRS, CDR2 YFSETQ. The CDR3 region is CASSLANAQGEAGYTF. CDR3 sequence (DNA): TGCGCCAGCAGCTTGGCCAATGCGCAGGGAGAGGCTGGCTACACCTTC.

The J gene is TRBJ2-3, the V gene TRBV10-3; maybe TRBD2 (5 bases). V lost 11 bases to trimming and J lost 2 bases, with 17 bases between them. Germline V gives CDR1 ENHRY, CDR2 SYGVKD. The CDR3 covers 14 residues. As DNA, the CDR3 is TGTGCCGCCCAAGGGCGAGGACTCACAGATACGCAGTATTTT. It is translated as CAAQGRGLTDTQYF.

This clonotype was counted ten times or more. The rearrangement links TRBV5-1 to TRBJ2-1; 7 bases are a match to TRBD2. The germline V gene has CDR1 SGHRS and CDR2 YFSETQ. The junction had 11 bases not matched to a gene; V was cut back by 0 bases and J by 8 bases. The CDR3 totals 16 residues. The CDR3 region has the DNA TGCGCCAGCAGCTTGGCCGAATGGGAGGGGAGCGATGAGCAGTTCTTC. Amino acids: CASSLAEWEGSDEQFF.

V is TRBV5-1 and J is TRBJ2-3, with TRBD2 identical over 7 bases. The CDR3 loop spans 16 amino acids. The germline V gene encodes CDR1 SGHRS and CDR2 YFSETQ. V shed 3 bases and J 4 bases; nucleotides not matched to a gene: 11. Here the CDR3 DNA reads TGCGCCAGCAGCTGGCCCCCGCAGGGAGGGTCAGATACGCAGTATTTT. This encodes CASSWPPQGGSDTQYF.

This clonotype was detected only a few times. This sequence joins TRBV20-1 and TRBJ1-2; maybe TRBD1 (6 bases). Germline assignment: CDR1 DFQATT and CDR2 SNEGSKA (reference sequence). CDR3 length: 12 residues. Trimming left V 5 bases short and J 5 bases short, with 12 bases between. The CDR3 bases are TGCAGTGCTTACAGGGAAGGGTATGGCTACACCTTC. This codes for CSAYREGYGYTF.

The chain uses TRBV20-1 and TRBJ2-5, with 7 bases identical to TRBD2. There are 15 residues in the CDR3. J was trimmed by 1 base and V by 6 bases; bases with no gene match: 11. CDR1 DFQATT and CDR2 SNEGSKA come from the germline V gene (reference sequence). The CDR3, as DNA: TGCAGTGCCCGTGACAATCTAGCGGTCCAAGAGACCCAGTACTTC. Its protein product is CSARDNLAVQETQYF.

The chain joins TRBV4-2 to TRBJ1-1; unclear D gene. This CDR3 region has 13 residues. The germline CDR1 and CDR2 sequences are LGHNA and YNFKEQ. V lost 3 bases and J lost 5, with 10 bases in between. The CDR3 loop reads CASSQSGETEAFF. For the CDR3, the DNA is TGTGCCAGCAGCCAGAGCGGAGAAACTGAAGCTTTCTTT.

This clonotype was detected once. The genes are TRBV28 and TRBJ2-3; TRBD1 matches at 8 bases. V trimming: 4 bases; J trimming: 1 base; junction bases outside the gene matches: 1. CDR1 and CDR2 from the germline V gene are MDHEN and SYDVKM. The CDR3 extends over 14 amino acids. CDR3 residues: CASSCRGRTDTQYF. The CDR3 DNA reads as TGTGCCAGCAGTTGCAGGGGGCGCACAGATACGCAGTATTTT.

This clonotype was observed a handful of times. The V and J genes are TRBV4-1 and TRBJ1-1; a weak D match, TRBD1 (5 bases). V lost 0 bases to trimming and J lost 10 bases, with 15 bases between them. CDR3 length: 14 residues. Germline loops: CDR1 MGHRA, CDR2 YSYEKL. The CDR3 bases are TGCGCCAGCAGCCAAGAAGACGGGGGGTATGTAGCTTTCTTT. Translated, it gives CASSQEDGGYVAFF.